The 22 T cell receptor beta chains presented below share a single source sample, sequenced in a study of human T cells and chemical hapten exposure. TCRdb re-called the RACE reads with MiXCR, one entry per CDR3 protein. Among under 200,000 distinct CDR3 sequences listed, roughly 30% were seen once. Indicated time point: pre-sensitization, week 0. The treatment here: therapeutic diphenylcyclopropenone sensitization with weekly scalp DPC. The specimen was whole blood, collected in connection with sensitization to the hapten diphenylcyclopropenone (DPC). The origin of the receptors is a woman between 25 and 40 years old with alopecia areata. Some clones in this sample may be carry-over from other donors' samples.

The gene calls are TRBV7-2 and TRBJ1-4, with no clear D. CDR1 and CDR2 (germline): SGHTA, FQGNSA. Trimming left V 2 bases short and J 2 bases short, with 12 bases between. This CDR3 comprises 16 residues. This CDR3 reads CASSLFLAFTNEKLFF. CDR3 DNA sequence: TGTGCCAGCAGCTTATTTTTGGCGTTTACTAATGAAAAACTGTTTTTT. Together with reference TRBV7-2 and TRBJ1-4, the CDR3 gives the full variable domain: GAGVSQSPSNKVTEKGKDVELRCDPISGHTALYWYRQSLGQGLEFLIYFQGNSAPDKSGLPSDRFSAERTGGSVSTLTIQRTQQEDSAVYLCASSLFLAFTNEKLFFGSGTQLSVL.

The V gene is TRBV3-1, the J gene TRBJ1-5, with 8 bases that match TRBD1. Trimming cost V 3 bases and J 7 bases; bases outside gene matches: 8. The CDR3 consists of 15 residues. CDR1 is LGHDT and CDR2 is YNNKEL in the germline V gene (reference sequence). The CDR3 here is CASSQRQGSEQPQHF. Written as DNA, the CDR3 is TGTGCCAGCAGCCAGAGACAGGGGTCGGAACAGCCCCAGCATTTT.

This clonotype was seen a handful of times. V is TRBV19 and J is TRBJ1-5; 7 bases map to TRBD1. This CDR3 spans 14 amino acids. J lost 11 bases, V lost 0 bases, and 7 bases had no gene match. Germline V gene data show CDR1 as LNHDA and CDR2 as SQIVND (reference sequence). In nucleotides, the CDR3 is TGTGCCAGTAGTATAGATGGGCGGACAGGCACCCAGCATTTT. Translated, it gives CASSIDGRTGTQHF.

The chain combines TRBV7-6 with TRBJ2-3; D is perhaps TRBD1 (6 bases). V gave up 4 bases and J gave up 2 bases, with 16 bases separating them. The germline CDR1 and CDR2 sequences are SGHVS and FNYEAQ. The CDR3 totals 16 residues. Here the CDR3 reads CASSSTLAGATDTQYF. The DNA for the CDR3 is TGTGCCAGCAGCTCGACCCTGGCAGGGGCCACAGATACGCAGTATTTT.

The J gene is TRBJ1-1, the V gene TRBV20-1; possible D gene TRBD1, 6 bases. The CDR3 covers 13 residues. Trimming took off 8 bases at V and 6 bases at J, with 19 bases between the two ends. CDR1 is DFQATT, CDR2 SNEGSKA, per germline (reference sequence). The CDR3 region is CSPRPQGPAEAFF. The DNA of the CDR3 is TGCAGTCCCCGACCGCAGGGGCCCGCTGAAGCTTTCTTT.

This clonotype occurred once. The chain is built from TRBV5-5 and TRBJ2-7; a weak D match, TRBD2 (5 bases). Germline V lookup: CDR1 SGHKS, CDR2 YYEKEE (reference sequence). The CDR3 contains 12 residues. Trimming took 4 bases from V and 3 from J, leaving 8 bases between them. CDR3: CASSRGNYEQYF. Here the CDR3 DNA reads TGTGCCAGCAGCCGGGGAAACTACGAGCAGTACTTC. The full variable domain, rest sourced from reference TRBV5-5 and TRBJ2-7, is DAGVTQSPTHLIKTRGQQVTLRCSPISGHKSVSWYQQVLGQGPQFIFQYYEKEERGRGNFPDRFSARQFPNYSSELNVNALLLGDSALYLCASSRGNYEQYFGPGTRLTVT.

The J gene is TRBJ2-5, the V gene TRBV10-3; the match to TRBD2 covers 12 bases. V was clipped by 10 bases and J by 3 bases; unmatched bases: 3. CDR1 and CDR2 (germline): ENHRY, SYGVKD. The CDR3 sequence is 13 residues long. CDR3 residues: CASRLAGEETQYF. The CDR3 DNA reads TGTGCCAGCAGACTAGCGGGAGAAGAGACCCAGTACTTC.

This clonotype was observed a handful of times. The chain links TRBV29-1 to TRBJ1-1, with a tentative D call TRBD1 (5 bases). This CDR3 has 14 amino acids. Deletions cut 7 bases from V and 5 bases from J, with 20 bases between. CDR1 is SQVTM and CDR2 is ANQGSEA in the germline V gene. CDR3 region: CSATSSSGGTEAFF. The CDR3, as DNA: TGCAGCGCGACATCCTCTTCGGGGGGGACTGAAGCTTTCTTT.

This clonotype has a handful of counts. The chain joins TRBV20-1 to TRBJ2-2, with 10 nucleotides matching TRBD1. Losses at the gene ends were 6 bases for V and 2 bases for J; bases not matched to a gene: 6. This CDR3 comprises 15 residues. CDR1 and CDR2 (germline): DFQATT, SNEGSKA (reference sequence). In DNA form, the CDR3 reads TGCAGTGCCGCCCGGGACAGGGGAAACACCGGGGAGCTGTTTTTT. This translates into CSAARDRGNTGELFF.

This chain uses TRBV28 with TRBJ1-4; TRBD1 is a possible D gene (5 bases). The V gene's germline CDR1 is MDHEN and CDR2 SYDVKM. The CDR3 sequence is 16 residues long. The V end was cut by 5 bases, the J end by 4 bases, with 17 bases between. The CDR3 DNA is TGTGCCAGCAGTCCCCGGGGGACGGAAGATAATGAAAAACTGTTTTTT. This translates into CASSPRGTEDNEKLFF.

The chain's CDR3 is CATWGESYNEQFF. CDR3 DNA sequence: TGTGCCACCTGGGGGGAGTCCTACAATGAGCAGTTCTTC. The chain links TRBV6-5 to TRBJ2-1, with D tentatively TRBD2 (6 bases). Trimming removed 10 bases from V and 1 base from J, with 11 bases in between. Germline CDR1 reads MNHEY; CDR2 reads SVGAGI. The CDR3 totals 13 residues.

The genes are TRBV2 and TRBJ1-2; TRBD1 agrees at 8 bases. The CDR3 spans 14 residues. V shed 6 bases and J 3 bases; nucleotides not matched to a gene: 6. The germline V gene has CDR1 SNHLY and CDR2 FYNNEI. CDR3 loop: CASSPGGIYYGYTF. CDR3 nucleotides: TGTGCCAGCAGCCCAGGGGGCATCTACTATGGCTACACCTTC.

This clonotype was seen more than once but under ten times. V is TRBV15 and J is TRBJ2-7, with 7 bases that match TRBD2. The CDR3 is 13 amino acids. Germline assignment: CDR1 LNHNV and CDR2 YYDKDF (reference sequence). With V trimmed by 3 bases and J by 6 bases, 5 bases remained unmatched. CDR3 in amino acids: CATSRTRGGEQYF. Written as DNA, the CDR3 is TGTGCCACCAGCAGGACTCGCGGGGGCGAGCAGTACTTC. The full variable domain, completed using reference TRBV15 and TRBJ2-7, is DAMVIQNPRYQVTQFGKPVTLSCSQTLNHNVMYWYQQKSSQAPKLLFHYYDKDFNNEADTPDNFQSRRPNTSFCFLDIRSPGLGDTAMYLCATSRTRGGEQYFGPGTRLTVT.

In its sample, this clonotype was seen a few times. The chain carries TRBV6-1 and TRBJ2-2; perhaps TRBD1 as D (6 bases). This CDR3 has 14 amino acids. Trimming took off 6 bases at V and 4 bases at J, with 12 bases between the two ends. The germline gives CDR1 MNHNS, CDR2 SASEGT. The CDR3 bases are TGTGCCAGCAGGAAGACAGGCAGCACCGGGGAGCTGTTTTTT. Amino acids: CASRKTGSTGELFF.

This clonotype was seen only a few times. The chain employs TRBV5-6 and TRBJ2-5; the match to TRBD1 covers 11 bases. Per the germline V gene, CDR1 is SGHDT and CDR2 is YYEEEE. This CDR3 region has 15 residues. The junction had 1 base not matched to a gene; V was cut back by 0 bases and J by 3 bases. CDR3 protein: CASSLAGQGEETQYF. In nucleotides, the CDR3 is TGTGCCAGCAGCTTGGCGGGACAGGGGGAAGAGACCCAGTACTTC.

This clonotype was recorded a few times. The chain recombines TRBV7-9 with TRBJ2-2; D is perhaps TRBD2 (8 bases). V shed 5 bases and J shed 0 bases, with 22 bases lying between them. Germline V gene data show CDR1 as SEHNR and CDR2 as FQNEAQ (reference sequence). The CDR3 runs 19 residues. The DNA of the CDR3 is TGTGCCAGCAGCCCACAGCGGGGGCGGGGACAGCCGAACACCGGGGAGCTGTTTTTT. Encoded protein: CASSPQRGRGQPNTGELFF.

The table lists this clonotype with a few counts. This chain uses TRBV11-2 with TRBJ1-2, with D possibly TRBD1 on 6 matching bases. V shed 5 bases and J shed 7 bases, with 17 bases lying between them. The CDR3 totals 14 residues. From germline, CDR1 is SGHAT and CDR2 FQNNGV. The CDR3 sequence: CASSISRDIFGYTF. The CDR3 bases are TGTGCCAGCAGCATAAGCCGGGACATTTTTGGCTACACCTTC.

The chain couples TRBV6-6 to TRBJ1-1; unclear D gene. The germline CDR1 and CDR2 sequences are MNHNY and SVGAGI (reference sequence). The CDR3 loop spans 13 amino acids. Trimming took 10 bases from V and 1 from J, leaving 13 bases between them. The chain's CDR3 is CATCRGRNTEAFF. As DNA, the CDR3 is TGTGCCACATGTCGGGGTAGGAACACTGAAGCTTTCTTT.

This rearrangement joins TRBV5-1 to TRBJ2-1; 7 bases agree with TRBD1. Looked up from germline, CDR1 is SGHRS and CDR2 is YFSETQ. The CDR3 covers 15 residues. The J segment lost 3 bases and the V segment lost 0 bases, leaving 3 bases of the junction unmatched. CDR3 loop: CASSLAQGNYNEQFF. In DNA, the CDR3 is TGCGCCAGCAGCTTGGCACAGGGGAACTACAATGAGCAGTTCTTC.

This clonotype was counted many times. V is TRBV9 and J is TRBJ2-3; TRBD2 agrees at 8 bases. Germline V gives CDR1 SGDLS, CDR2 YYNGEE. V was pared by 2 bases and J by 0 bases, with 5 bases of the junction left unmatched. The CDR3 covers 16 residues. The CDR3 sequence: CASSVAGGPSTDTQYF. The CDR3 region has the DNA TGTGCCAGCAGCGTGGCGGGGGGACCTAGCACAGATACGCAGTATTTT.

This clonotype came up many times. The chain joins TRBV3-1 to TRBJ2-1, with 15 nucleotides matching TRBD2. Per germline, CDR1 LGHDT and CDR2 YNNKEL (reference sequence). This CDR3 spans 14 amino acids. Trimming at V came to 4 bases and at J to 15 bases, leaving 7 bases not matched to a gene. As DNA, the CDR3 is TGTGCCAGCAGCCCAGGACTAGCGGGGGGGCCGGGGTTCTTC. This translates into CASSPGLAGGPGFF.

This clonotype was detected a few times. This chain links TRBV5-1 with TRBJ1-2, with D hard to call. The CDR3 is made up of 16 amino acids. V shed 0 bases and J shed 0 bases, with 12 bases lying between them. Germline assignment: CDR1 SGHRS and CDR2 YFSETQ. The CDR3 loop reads CASSLGQWTSNYGYTF. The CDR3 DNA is TGCGCCAGCAGCTTGGGGCAATGGACCTCTAACTATGGCTACACCTTC.